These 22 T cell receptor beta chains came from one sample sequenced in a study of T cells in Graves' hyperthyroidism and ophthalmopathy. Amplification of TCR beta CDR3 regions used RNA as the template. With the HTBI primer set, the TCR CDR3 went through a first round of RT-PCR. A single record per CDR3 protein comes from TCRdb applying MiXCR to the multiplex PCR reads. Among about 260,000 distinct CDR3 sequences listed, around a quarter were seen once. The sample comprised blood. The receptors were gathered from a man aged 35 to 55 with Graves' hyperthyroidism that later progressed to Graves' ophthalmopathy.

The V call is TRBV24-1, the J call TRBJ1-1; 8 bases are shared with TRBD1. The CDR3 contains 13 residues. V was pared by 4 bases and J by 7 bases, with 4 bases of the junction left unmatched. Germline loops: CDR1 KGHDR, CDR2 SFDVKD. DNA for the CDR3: TGTGCCACCAGTGACCGGACAGGGATTGAAGCTTTCTTT. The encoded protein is CATSDRTGIEAFF.

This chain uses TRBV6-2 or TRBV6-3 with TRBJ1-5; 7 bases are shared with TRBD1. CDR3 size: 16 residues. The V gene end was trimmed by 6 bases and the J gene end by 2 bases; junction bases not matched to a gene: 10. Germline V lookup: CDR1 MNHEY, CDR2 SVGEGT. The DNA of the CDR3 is TGTGCCAGCAGATATACAGGGGCGGTCGGCAATCAGCCCCAGCATTTT. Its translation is CASRYTGAVGNQPQHF.

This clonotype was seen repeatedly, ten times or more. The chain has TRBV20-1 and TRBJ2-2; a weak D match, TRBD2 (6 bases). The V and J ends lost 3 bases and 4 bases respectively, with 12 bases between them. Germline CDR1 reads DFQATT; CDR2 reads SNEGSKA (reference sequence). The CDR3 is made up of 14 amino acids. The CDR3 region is CSARRIGGTGELFF. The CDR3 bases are TGCAGTGCTAGGAGGATCGGGGGCACCGGGGAGCTGTTTTTT.

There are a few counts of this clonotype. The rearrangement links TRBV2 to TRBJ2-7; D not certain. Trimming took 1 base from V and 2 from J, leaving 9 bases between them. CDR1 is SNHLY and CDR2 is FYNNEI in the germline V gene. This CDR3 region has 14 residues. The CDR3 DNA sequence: TGTGCCAGCAGTGAAGGGGCACCGACCTACGAGCAGTACTTC. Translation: CASSEGAPTYEQYF.

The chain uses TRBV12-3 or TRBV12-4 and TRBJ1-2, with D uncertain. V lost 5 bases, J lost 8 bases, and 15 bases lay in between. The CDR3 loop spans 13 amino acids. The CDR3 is CASSKDGSEGYTF. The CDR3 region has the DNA TGTGCCAGCAGTAAGGACGGCTCAGAGGGCTACACCTTC.

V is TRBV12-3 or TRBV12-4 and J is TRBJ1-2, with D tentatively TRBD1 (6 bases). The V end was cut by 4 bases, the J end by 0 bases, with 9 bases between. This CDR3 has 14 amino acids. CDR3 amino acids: CASSSGTPNYGYTF. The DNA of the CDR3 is TGTGCCAGCAGTTCCGGGACACCTAACTATGGCTACACCTTC.

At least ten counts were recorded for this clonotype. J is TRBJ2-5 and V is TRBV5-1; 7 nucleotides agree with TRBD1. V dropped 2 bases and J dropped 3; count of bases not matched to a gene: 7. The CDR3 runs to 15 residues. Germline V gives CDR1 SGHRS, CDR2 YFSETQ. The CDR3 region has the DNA TGCGCCAGCAGCTTATTTCCAGGGGGAGAAGAGACCCAGTACTTC. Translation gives CASSLFPGGEETQYF. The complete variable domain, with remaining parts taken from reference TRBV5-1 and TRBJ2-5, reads KAGVTQTPRYLIKTRGQQVTLSCSPISGHRSVSWYQQTPGQGLQFLFEYFSETQRNKGNFPGRFSGRQFSNSRSEMNVSTLELGDSALYLCASSLFPGGEETQYFGPGTRLLVL.

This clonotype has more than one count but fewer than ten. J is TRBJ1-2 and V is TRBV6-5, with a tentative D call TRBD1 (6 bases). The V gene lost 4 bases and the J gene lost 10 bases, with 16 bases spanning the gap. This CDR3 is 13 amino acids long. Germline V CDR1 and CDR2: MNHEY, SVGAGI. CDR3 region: CASSFQGQGIYTF. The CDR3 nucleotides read TGTGCCAGCAGTTTTCAGGGGCAGGGAATCTACACCTTC.

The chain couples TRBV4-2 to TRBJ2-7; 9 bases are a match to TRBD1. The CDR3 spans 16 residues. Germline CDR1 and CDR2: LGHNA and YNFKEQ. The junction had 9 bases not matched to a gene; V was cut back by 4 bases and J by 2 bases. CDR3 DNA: TGTGCCAGCAGCCCTGACCGGGACAGGGTAACCTACGAGCAGTACTTC. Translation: CASSPDRDRVTYEQYF.

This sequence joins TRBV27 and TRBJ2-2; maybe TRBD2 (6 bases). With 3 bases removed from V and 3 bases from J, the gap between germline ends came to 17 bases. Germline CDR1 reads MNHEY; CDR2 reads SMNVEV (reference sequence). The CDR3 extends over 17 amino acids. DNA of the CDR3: TGTGCCAGCAGTTTCTTCTTAGCTAGCGCCGACACCGGGGAGCTGTTTTTT. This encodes CASSFFLASADTGELFF.

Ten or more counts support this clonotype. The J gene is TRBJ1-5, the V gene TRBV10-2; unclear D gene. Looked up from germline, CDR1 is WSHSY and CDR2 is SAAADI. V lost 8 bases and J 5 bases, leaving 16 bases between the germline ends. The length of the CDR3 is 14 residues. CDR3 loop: CASSYGRAYQPQHF. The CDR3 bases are TGCGCCAGCTCGTATGGTAGGGCATATCAGCCCCAGCATTTT.

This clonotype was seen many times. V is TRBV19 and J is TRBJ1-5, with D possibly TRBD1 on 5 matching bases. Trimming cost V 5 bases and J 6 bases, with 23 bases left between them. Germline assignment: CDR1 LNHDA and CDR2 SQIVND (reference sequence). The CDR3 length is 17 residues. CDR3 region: CASSASFLRQTSQPQHF. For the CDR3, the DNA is TGTGCCAGTAGTGCGTCCTTCCTGCGACAGACGAGTCAGCCCCAGCATTTT. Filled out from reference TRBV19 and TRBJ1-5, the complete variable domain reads DGGITQSPKYLFRKEGQNVTLSCEQNLNHDAMYWYRQDPGQGLRLIYYSQIVNDFQKGDIAEGYSVSREKKESFPLTVTSAQKNPTAFYLCASSASFLRQTSQPQHFGDGTRLSIL.

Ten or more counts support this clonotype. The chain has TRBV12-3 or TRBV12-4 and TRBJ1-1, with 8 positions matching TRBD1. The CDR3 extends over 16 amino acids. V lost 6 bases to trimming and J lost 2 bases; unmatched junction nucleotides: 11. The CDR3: CASSTIRGRGNTEAFF. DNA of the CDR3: TGTGCCAGCAGCACAATCAGGGGGCGCGGAAACACTGAAGCTTTCTTT.

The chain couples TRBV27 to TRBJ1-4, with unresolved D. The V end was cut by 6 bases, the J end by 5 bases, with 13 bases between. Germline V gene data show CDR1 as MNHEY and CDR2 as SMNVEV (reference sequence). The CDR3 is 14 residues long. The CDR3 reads CASRGLWKNEKLFF. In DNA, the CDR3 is TGTGCCAGCAGGGGGTTGTGGAAAAATGAAAAACTGTTTTTT. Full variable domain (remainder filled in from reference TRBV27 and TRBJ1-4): EAQVTQNPRYLITVTGKKLTVTCSQNMNHEYMSWYRQDPGLGLRQIYYSMNVEVTDKGDVPEGYKVSRKEKRNFPLILESPSPNQTSLYFCASRGLWKNEKLFFGSGTQLSVL.

The CDR3 region has the DNA TGTGCCAGCACCCGGACAGGGACCTCCTACGAGCAGTACTTC. This encodes CASTRTGTSYEQYF. The chain carries TRBV6-1 and TRBJ2-7, with TRBD1 matching 8 bases. Germline loops: CDR1 MNHNS, CDR2 SASEGT. J gave up 0 bases and V 7 bases, and 5 bases lay outside the gene matches. The CDR3 loop spans 14 amino acids.

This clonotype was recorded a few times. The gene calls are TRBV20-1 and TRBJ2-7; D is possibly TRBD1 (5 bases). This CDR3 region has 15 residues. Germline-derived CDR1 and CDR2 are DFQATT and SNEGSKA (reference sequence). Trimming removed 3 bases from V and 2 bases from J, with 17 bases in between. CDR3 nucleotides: TGCAGTGCTAGTTTGGACACCCATCCCCCCTACGAGCAGTACTTC. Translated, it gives CSASLDTHPPYEQYF.

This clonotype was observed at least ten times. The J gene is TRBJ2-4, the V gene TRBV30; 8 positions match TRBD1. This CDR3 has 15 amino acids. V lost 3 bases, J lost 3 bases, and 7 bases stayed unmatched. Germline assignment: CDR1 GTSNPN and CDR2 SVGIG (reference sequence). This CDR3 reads CAWSRQGNDKNIQYF. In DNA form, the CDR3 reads TGTGCCTGGAGCAGACAGGGGAACGACAAAAACATTCAGTACTTC.

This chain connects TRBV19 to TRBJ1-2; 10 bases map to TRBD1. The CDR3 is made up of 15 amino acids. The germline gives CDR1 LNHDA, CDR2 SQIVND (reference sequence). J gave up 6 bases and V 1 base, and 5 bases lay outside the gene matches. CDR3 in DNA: TGTGCCAGTAGTATAGCCGGGACAGGGGTCGATGGCTACACCTTC. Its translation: CASSIAGTGVDGYTF.

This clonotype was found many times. For the CDR3, the DNA is TGTGCCAGCAGTTGGGGAGGTGGCTACACCTTC. Amino acids: CASSWGGGYTF. V gene TRBV6-5 combines with J gene TRBJ1-2; unclear D gene. From germline, CDR1 is MNHEY and CDR2 SVGAGI. The CDR3 totals 11 residues. Trimming took off 4 bases at V and 7 bases at J, with 7 bases between the two ends.

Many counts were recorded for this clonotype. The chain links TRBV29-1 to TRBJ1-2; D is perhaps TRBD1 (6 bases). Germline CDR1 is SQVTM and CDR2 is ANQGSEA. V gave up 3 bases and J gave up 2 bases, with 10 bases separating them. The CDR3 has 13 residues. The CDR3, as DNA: TGCAGCGTTGAGGGGGGCGCGAACTATGGCTACACCTTC. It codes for CSVEGGANYGYTF.

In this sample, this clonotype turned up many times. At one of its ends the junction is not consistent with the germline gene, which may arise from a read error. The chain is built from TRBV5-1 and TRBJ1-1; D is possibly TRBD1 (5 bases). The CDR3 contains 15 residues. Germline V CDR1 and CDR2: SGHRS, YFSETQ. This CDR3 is CASSTDGAVNPEAFF. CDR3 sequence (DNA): TGCGCCAGCAGCACGGACGGGGCCGTGAACCCTGAAGCTTTCTTT.

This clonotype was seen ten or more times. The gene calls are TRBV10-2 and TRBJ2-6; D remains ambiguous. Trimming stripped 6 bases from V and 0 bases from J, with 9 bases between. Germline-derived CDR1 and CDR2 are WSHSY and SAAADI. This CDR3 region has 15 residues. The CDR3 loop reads CASRPVASGANVLTF. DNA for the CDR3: TGCGCCAGCAGACCGGTGGCCTCTGGGGCCAACGTCCTGACTTTC.